This T cell receptor beta chain was sequenced in a study of STAT3 mutations in large granular lymphocyte leukemia. Study results and caveats: Some patients had dominant TCR clones larger than their STAT3 mutant burden. In T-cell large granular lymphocyte leukemia, about half of patients showed multiple immunodominant subclonotypes. All newly emerging clones after therapy were STAT3 wild type.

Of note for this clone: Its matching antigen is unknown.

Sequenced by immunoSEQ multiplex PCR; TCRdb stores in-frame clones only, minus some. Among around 5,000 clones, 88% were seen once, and the ten largest hold more than 15%. The length of the CDR3 is 16 residues. Germline V gene sequence: CDR1 SGHAT, CDR2 FQNNGV. V was pared by 1 base and J by 4 bases, with 16 bases between. This chain connects TRBV11-2 to TRBJ1-1; D unresolved. Sequencing was performed on PBMCs. This clonotype was sampled from a human donor with T large granular lymphocyte leukemia. Some clones in this sample may be carry-over from other donors' samples. The CDR3 sequence: CASSLGTSGLGTEAFF. CDR3 nucleotide sequence: TGTGCCAGCAGCTTAGGGACCTCGGGGTTGGGCACTGAAGCTTTCTTT.